This TCR beta chain came from a study of T cell repertoires in cytomegalovirus infection. Regarding the study as a whole: In two of eight donors, the top clonotype was HLA-C-restricted CMV-specific.

The V gene lost 3 bases and the J gene lost 6 bases, with 10 bases spanning the gap. Germline CDR1 SGHDT, CDR2 YYEEEE. This CDR3 has 12 amino acids. TCRdb re-analysed the reads in MiXCR, keeping a single row per CDR3 protein. Of roughly 640,000 distinct CDR3 sequences listed, around 24% are singletons. This clonotype was detected a few times. The antigen remains unidentified. The receptor was derived from a human donor in good health (CMV status not recorded). Some clones in this sample may be carry-over from other donors' samples. Input material: CD8+ T cells from PBMCs. This chain connects TRBV5-6 to TRBJ2-7; D is possibly TRBD2 (7 bases). Here the CDR3 reads CASSWGGAEQYF. The CDR3 DNA reads TGTGCCAGCAGCTGGGGGGGGGCCGAGCAGTACTTC.